This is a list of T cell receptor beta chains from one sample in a study of beta chain features in type 1 diabetes. Sequencing was performed with immunoSEQ multiplex PCR; in TCRdb, only in-frame clones are kept and a portion is missing. In the table there are 130,000 to 150,000 clones, approximately 52% of which are singletons. The sample was Tregs from blood. These receptor sequences come from a man aged 18 to 30 in good health. Each CDR3 is given with its conserved first and last residue. Each record gives: D gene, clone size, J gene, V gene, CDR3 protein, CDR3 DNA. D genes are given only for firm matches. A clone size is listed for some rows: how often the clone was seen (once, few, many), or a class if it is expanded.

d_gene: -
abundance: -
j_gene: TRBJ1-3
v_gene: TRBV28
CDR3aa: CASSQSIRSVWNTIYF
CDR3nt: TGTGCCAGCAGCCAAAGCATTCGGAGCGTGTGGAACACCATATATTTT

d_gene: TRBD1
abundance: -
j_gene: TRBJ1-6
v_gene: TRBV27
CDR3aa: CASRLEGALFNSPLHF
CDR3nt: TGTGCCAGCAGGTTAGAGGGGGCCCTTTTCAATTCACCCCTCCACTTT

d_gene: TRBD2
abundance: -
j_gene: TRBJ2-3
v_gene: TRBV2
CDR3aa: CASKVASGGRTKTDTQYF
CDR3nt: TGTGCCAGCAAAGTAGCGAGCGGGGGGCGAACTAAGACAGATACGCAGTATTTT

d_gene: TRBD2
abundance: -
j_gene: TRBJ2-5
v_gene: TRBV25-1
CDR3aa: CASSDLSGSWETQYF
CDR3nt: TGTGCCAGCAGTGACCTTAGCGGGAGCTGGGAGACCCAGTACTTC

d_gene: TRBD1
abundance: -
j_gene: TRBJ2-7
v_gene: TRBV10-3
CDR3aa: CAISEDPGTGYEQYF
CDR3nt: TGTGCCATCAGTGAGGATCCCGGGACAGGGTACGAGCAGTACTTC

d_gene: TRBD1
abundance: -
j_gene: TRBJ2-7
v_gene: TRBV4-2
CDR3aa: CASSQTQGWEQYF
CDR3nt: TGTGCCAGCAGCCAAACACAGGGGTGGGAGCAGTACTTC

d_gene: -
abundance: -
j_gene: TRBJ1-1
v_gene: TRBV4-1
CDR3aa: CASSHIGTGLMTEAFF
CDR3nt: TGCGCCAGCAGCCATATCGGAACAGGGCTTATGACTGAAGCTTTCTTT

d_gene: -
abundance: few
j_gene: TRBJ1-6
v_gene: TRBV7-3
CDR3aa: CASSLFGRANSPLHF
CDR3nt: TGTGCCAGCAGCTTATTCGGCAGGGCCAATTCACCCCTCCACTTT

d_gene: -
abundance: few
j_gene: TRBJ1-2
v_gene: TRBV12-5
CDR3aa: CASGRGPNYGYTF
CDR3nt: TGTGCTAGTGGTCGGGGTCCTAACTATGGCTACACCTTC

d_gene: TRBD1
abundance: few
j_gene: TRBJ1-5
v_gene: TRBV7-2
CDR3aa: CASSPRTGNQPQHF
CDR3nt: TGTGCCAGCAGCCCCCGGACAGGGAATCAGCCCCAGCATTTT

d_gene: -
abundance: -
j_gene: TRBJ1-1
v_gene: TRBV10-3
CDR3aa: CAISVGGTEAFF
CDR3nt: TGTGCCATCAGTGTGGGGGGAACTGAAGCTTTCTTT

d_gene: TRBD2
abundance: -
j_gene: TRBJ2-3
v_gene: TRBV10-3
CDR3aa: CAIGTSGGFTDTQYF
CDR3nt: TGTGCCATTGGGACTAGCGGGGGCTTCACAGATACGCAGTATTTT

d_gene: TRBD2
abundance: -
j_gene: TRBJ2-1
v_gene: TRBV9
CDR3aa: CASSVDHRGVRVTDEQFF
CDR3nt: TGTGCCAGCAGCGTAGATCATCGGGGGGTTAGGGTGACGGATGAGCAGTTCTTC

d_gene: TRBD2
abundance: -
j_gene: TRBJ2-7
v_gene: TRBV28
CDR3aa: CASSQGTAGAYEQYF
CDR3nt: TGTGCCAGCAGCCAAGGGACGGCGGGAGCCTACGAGCAGTACTTC

d_gene: TRBD2
abundance: few
j_gene: TRBJ2-3
v_gene: TRBV27
CDR3aa: CASSLGLAGRYSADTQYF
CDR3nt: TGTGCCAGCAGTTTAGGGCTAGCGGGAAGATATAGCGCCGATACGCAGTATTTT

d_gene: -
abundance: -
j_gene: TRBJ1-4
v_gene: TRBV2
CDR3aa: CASRRQGNEKLFF
CDR3nt: TGTGCCAGCAGAAGGCAGGGCAATGAAAAACTGTTTTTT

d_gene: TRBD1
abundance: few
j_gene: TRBJ2-5
v_gene: TRBV7-9
CDR3aa: CASSLVRTAQGSTETQYF
CDR3nt: TGTGCCAGCAGCTTAGTCCGGACGGCACAGGGGTCTACGGAGACCCAGTACTTC

d_gene: -
abundance: few
j_gene: TRBJ2-5
v_gene: TRBV15
CDR3aa: CATSRGLQETQYF
CDR3nt: TGTGCCACCAGCAGAGGGCTGCAAGAGACCCAGTACTTC

d_gene: TRBD1
abundance: -
j_gene: TRBJ2-7
v_gene: TRBV5-1
CDR3aa: CASSWDRHYEQYF
CDR3nt: TGCGCCAGCAGCTGGGACAGGCACTACGAGCAGTACTTC

d_gene: -
abundance: -
j_gene: TRBJ2-7
v_gene: TRBV30
CDR3aa: CAWSVRRPTYEQYF
CDR3nt: TGTGCCTGGAGTGTACGCAGGCCGACCTACGAGCAGTACTTC

d_gene: -
abundance: -
j_gene: TRBJ1-5
v_gene: TRBV28
CDR3aa: CASSFVGRFNQPQHF
CDR3nt: TGTGCCAGCAGTTTTGTGGGGCGGTTTAATCAGCCCCAGCATTTT

d_gene: -
abundance: -
j_gene: TRBJ2-7
v_gene: TRBV7-9
CDR3aa: CASSFSSISGTDYEQYF
CDR3nt: TGTGCCAGCAGCTTTTCCTCCATTAGCGGTACGGACTACGAGCAGTACTTC

d_gene: -
abundance: few
j_gene: TRBJ2-7
v_gene: TRBV28
CDR3aa: CASSSQVSYEQYF
CDR3nt: TGTGCCAGCAGTTCACAGGTATCCTACGAGCAGTACTTC

d_gene: -
abundance: -
j_gene: TRBJ2-2
v_gene: TRBV15
CDR3aa: CATSRDLRVGTGELFF
CDR3nt: TGTGCCACCAGCAGAGATCTCAGGGTCGGCACCGGGGAGCTGTTTTTT